This TCR beta chain was profiled in a study of T cells in Graves' hyperthyroidism and ophthalmopathy. This clonotype was counted once. Amplified regions were TCR beta CDR3 sequences from RNA transcripts. Primed by the HTBI set, a first-round RT-PCR was run on the TCR CDR3. TCRdb called the multiplex PCR reads again in MiXCR, with one record for every CDR3 protein. The sample holds about 610,000 distinct CDR3 sequences, just over 45% seen once. Trimming pared 8 bases from V and 5 bases from J, leaving 10 bases between. Germline values: CDR1 SQVTM, CDR2 ANQGSEA. This CDR3 region has 11 residues. The V and J genes are TRBV29-1 and TRBJ1-5; no reliable D call. Sequenced: peripheral blood or thyroid tissue (not recorded which). The clonotype was recovered from a woman younger than 30 with Graves' hyperthyroidism. The CDR3 sequence is CSSRLDQPQHF. CDR3 nucleotides: TGCAGCTCAAGACTGGATCAGCCCCAGCATTTT.